Sequencing of this T cell receptor (beta chain) was carried out in a study of control samples from healthy donors and cancer patients. In germline, CDR1 is SGHRS, CDR2 YFSETQ. The V gene lost 5 bases and the J gene lost 8 bases, with 16 bases spanning the gap. The CDR3 spans 14 residues. TCRdb keeps only in-frame clones here, not all; method: immunoSEQ multiplex PCR. The data show 90,000 or so clones, about 89% seen once. The receptor's source is a woman aged 60-70 years in good health. The chain joins TRBV5-1 to TRBJ2-2, with D possibly TRBD2 on 5 matching bases. Input material: blood. CDR3 DNA: TGCGCCAGCAGATTTCGCTGGCGGGCGGGGGAGCTGTTTTTT. Residues: CASRFRWRAGELFF.